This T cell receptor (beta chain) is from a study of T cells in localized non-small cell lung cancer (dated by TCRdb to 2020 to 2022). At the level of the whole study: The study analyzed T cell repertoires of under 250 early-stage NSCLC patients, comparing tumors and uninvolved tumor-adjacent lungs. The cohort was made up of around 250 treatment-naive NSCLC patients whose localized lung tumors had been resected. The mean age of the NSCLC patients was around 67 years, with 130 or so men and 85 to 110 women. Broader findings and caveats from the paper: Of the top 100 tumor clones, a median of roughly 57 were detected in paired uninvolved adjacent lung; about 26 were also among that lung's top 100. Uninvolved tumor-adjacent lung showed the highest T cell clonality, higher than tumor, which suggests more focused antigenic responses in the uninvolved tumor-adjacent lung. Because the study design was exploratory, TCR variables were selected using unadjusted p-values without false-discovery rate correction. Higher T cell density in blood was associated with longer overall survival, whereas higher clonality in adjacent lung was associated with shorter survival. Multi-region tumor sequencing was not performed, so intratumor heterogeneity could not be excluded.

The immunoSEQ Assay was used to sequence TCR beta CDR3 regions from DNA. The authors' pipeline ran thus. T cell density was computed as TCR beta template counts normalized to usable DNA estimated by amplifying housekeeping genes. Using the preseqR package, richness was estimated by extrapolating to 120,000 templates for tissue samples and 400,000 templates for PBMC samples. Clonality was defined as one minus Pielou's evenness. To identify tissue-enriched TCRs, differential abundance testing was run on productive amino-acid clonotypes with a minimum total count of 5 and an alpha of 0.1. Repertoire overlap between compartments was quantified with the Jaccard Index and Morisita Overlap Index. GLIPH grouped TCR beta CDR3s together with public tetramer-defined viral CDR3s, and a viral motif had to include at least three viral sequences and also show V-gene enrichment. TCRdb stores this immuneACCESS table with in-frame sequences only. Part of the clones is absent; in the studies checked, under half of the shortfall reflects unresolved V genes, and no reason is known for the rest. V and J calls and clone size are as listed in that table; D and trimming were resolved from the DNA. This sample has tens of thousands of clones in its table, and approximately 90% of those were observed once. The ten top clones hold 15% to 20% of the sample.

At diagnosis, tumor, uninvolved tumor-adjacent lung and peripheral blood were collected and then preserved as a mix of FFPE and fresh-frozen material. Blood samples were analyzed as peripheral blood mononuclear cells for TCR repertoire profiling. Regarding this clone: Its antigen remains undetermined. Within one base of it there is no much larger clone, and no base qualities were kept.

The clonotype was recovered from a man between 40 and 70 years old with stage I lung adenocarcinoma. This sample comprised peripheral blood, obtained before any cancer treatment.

The CDR3 loop reads CASSDHRGRSLGYTF. The sequenced DNA is TGTGCCAGCAGCGACCACAGGGGGCGGTCTCTAGGCTACACCTTC. The chain uses TRBV7-9 and TRBJ1-2; the junction holds 9 bases that match TRBD1. Relative to germline, V is missing 5 bases and J is missing 8 bases, with 12 bases of the junction outside any gene match. Spanning cysteine to phenylalanine, the CDR3 consists of 15 amino acids. This entry keeps only the CDR3 DNA: 45 bases, framed from base 1. CDR1 and CDR2 were assigned from the germline V gene (reference sequence) as SEHNR and FQNEAQ.